Presented here are 17 T cell receptor beta chains from one specimen sequenced in a study of cytomegalovirus exposure and HLA in healthy donors. The PCR ran on 60 Vbeta and 13 Jbeta primers. Sequenced by immunoSEQ multiplex PCR; TCRdb stores in-frame clones only, minus some. This sample's table reports fewer than 200,000 clones. Sequenced: PBMCs. The receptor source for this set is a man aged 30-40 years in good health and CMV-seronegative.

The V and J genes are TRBV9 and TRBJ2-7, with unresolved D. Per the germline V gene, CDR1 is SGDLS and CDR2 is YYNGEE. This CDR3 spans 12 amino acids. V was clipped by 4 bases and J by 3 bases, with 8 bases between them. This chain's CDR3 is CASSRRDYEQYF. CDR3 nucleotides: TGTGCCAGCAGCCGTAGAGACTACGAGCAGTACTTC.

The CDR3 DNA follows: TGTGCCAGCAGCTTAAGCCAGGGTATTCTCGGTGAAGCTTTCTTT. Its translation: CASSLSQGILGEAFF. V is TRBV7-6 and J is TRBJ1-1; tentatively, D is TRBD1 (5 bases). From germline, CDR1 is SGHVS and CDR2 FNYEAQ. V lost 2 bases and J 7 bases, leaving 17 bases between the germline ends. The CDR3 covers 15 residues.

The chain couples TRBV4-1 to TRBJ1-4; tentatively, D is TRBD1 (5 bases). This CDR3 spans 16 amino acids. Per germline, CDR1 MGHRA and CDR2 YSYEKL. V shed 0 bases and J shed 8 bases, with 16 bases lying between them. This CDR3 is CASSQDSGGAREKLFF. The CDR3 nucleotides are TGCGCCAGCAGCCAAGATTCCGGGGGAGCACGGGAAAAACTGTTTTTT.

The rearrangement uses TRBV4-1 and TRBJ1-4; D gene ambiguous. The germline V gene has CDR1 MGHRA and CDR2 YSYEKL. V gave up 0 bases and J gave up 4 bases, with 6 bases separating them. This CDR3 comprises 14 residues. This CDR3 reads CASSQDGVNEKLFF. The CDR3 coding sequence is TGCGCCAGCAGCCAAGATGGAGTTAATGAAAAACTGTTTTTT.

The rearrangement uses TRBV5-6 and TRBJ1-2; D is perhaps TRBD1 (5 bases). This CDR3 contains 12 residues. Looked up from germline, CDR1 is SGHDT and CDR2 is YYEEEE. The germline V and J ends were trimmed by 0 bases and 14 bases, with 14 bases remaining between them. The CDR3 protein is CASSLAGGVSTF. The CDR3 nucleotides are TGTGCCAGCAGCTTGGCCGGGGGGGTGTCGACCTTC.

The chain joins TRBV4-3 to TRBJ2-7, with D possibly TRBD1 on 6 matching bases. Germline V gives CDR1 LGHNA, CDR2 YSLEER. CDR3 length equals 16 residues. Trimming stripped 1 base from V and 4 bases from J, with 17 bases between. As DNA, the CDR3 is TGCGCCAGCAGCCAAGGACTCGGACAGTCAACGTACGAGCAGTACTTC. This encodes CASSQGLGQSTYEQYF.

The chain couples TRBV27 to TRBJ2-1; D not resolved. Germline V gives CDR1 MNHEY, CDR2 SMNVEV (reference sequence). This CDR3 contains 11 residues. Trimming left V 4 bases short and J 6 bases short, with 4 bases between. Here the CDR3 DNA reads TGTGCCAGCAGTTCGAGCAATGAGCAGTTCTTC. Its translation: CASSSSNEQFF.

The rearrangement links TRBV2 to TRBJ1-5; 8 nucleotides match TRBD1. Germline loops: CDR1 SNHLY, CDR2 FYNNEI. Trimming took 5 bases from V and 0 from J; bases not matched to a gene: 3. The CDR3 is 15 residues long. CDR3 protein: CASSRQGNSNQPQHF. CDR3 in DNA: TGTGCCAGCAGTCGACAGGGGAATAGCAATCAGCCCCAGCATTTT.

The chain couples TRBV5-1 to TRBJ2-3; maybe TRBD2 (6 bases). The CDR3 totals 16 residues. V was trimmed by 3 bases and J by 2 bases, leaving 16 bases between them. CDR1 is SGHRS, CDR2 YFSETQ, per germline. CDR3 in amino acids: CASSWTTNADTDTQYF. As DNA, the CDR3 is TGCGCCAGCAGCTGGACTACTAACGCCGACACAGATACGCAGTATTTT. Variable domain in full (rest from reference TRBV5-1 and TRBJ2-3): KAGVTQTPRYLIKTRGQQVTLSCSPISGHRSVSWYQQTPGQGLQFLFEYFSETQRNKGNFPGRFSGRQFSNSRSEMNVSTLELGDSALYLCASSWTTNADTDTQYFGPGTRLTVL.

This rearrangement joins TRBV21-1 to TRBJ1-2. TRBV21-1 counts as a pseudogene. This CDR3 region has 15 residues. The CDR3 region has the DNA TGTGCCAGCAGCAAAGAGGCCGGGGAAGAGGATGGCTACACCTTC. Its protein is CASSKEAGEEDGYTF.

V gene TRBV10-3 combines with J gene TRBJ2-1; D call uncertain. The germline V gene has CDR1 ENHRY and CDR2 SYGVKD. Deletions cut 5 bases from V and 7 bases from J, with 9 bases between. This CDR3 spans 12 amino acids. The CDR3 is CAISFQANEQFF. CDR3 sequence (DNA): TGTGCCATCAGTTTTCAGGCAAATGAGCAGTTCTTC.

The chain uses TRBV10-1 and TRBJ2-7; TRBD2 matches 9 bases. This CDR3 region has 14 residues. Germline loops: CDR1 WNHNN, CDR2 SYGVQD (reference sequence). Losses at the gene ends were 6 bases for V and 3 bases for J; bases not matched to a gene: 6. Here the CDR3 reads CASSHSSGVYEQYF. Here the CDR3 DNA reads TGCGCCAGCAGCCATTCTAGCGGGGTCTACGAGCAGTACTTC.

The chain is built from TRBV6-5 and TRBJ1-5; D is ambiguous. From germline, CDR1 is MNHEY and CDR2 SVGAGI. The CDR3 is made up of 13 amino acids. The V gene lost 5 bases and the J gene lost 0 bases, with 5 bases spanning the gap. CDR3 coding DNA: TGTGCCAGCAGTACAGCTAGCAATCAGCCCCAGCATTTT. This codes for CASSTASNQPQHF.

The chain carries TRBV7-3 and TRBJ2-1, with 10 positions matching TRBD2. V trimming: 5 bases; J trimming: 3 bases; junction bases outside the gene matches: 10. This CDR3 spans 17 amino acids. Germline CDR1 and CDR2: SGHTA and FQGTGA. As DNA, the CDR3 is TGTGCCAGCAGCAGACGGGTAGGGACTAGCGTCTACAATGAGCAGTTCTTC. It is translated as CASSRRVGTSVYNEQFF.

The rearrangement links TRBV7-2 to TRBJ2-2, with TRBD2 matching over 12 bases. The V segment lost 2 bases and the J segment 1 base; nucleotides outside the gene matches: 8. The CDR3 has 19 residues. CDR1 and CDR2 from the germline V gene are SGHTA and FQGNSA. Here the CDR3 reads CASSLIGLAGLLNTGELFF. The CDR3, as DNA: TGTGCCAGCAGCTTAATAGGACTAGCGGGACTCTTGAACACCGGGGAGCTGTTTTTT.

The genes are TRBV28 and TRBJ2-7; TRBD2 might be the D (6 bases). The germline V and J ends were trimmed by 2 bases and 0 bases, with 11 bases remaining between them. The germline V gene has CDR1 MDHEN and CDR2 SYDVKM. This CDR3 has 15 amino acids. The CDR3 sequence is CASSLLSGSSYEQYF. CDR3 bases: TGTGCCAGCAGTTTACTTAGCGGAAGCTCCTACGAGCAGTACTTC.

The V gene is TRBV5-1, the J gene TRBJ2-6; D is undetermined. This CDR3 is built from 15 residues. V lost 4 bases and J 0 bases, leaving 8 bases between the germline ends. Germline values: CDR1 SGHRS, CDR2 YFSETQ. The CDR3 nucleotides are TGCGCCAGCAGCCCATTCAGCTCTGGGGCCAACGTCCTGACTTTC. It encodes CASSPFSSGANVLTF.